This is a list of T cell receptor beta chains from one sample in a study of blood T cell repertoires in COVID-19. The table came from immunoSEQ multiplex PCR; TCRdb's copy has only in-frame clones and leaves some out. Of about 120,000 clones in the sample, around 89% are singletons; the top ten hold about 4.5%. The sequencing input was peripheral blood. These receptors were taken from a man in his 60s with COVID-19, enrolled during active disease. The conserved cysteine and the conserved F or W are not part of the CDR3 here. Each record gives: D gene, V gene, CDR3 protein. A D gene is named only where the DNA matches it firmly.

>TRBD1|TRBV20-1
SASAQGGYGYT
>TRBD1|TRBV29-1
SATGTGFNEQF
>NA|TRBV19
ASSIASRGATDTQY
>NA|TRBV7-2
ASSLMGHMNSPLH
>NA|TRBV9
ASSVDRLNTEAF
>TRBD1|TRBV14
ASSQGTGTGTYEQY
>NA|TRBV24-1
ATSDLRAANTGELF
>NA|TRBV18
ASSPQGDTEAF
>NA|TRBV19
ASSIRQPLEVGNQPQH
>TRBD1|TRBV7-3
ASSSRTGTDYGYT
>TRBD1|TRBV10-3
AISEGTGKSYEQY
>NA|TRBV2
ASSGVGGYEQF
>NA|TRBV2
ASSDRAALLTDTQY
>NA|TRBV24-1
ATSGLGDTQY
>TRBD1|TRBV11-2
ASSFQTSGGWGTEAF
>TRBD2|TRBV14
ASSPRRLAGTDTQY
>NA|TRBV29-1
SVEWSTEAF
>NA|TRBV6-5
ASRGDPPREKLF
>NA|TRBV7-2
ASSLIWGGDGYT
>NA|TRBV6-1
ASSERLTNEKLF
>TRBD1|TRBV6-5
ASSYSGTGGTDTQY
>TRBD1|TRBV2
ASSVHRTGKHNEQF
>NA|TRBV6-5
ASTANYGYT
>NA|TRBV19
ASQTDRGSYNSPLH
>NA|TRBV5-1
ARSRNSYT
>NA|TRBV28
ASSLSGGRGPRGGYT
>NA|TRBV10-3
AISESAGNTEAF
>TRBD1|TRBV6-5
ASSRDSPYEQY
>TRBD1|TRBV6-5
ASRGRDSFNPEQF
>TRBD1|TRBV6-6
ASSPPTGEGPEAF
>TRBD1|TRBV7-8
ASSLVQGAGEKLF
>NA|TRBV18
ASSPTSTSSGNTIY
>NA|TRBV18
ASSPLENEQF
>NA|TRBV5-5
ASSLNGNYGYT
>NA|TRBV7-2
ASSSQGYRREQY
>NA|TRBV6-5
ASSSVKETQY
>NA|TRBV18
ASSLSDRSNYYGYT
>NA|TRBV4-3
ASSQDRRASYEQY
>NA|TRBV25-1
ASSEQWERYGYT
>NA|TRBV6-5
ASSYTTSYNSPLH
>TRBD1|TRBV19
ASRPPPAGGFGNQPQH
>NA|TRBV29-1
SVERTQATEAF
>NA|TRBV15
ATSRDLGTPEKLF
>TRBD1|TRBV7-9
ASSLTGQGYEQY
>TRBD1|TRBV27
ASSLSVGTGRGQPQH
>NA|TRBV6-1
ASSERTETFYGYT
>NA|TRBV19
ASSLFRTTGELF
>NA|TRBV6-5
ASSYGQGSYEQY
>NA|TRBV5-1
ASSQGSPGRKLF
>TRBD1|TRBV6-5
ASSFRGTVNTEAF